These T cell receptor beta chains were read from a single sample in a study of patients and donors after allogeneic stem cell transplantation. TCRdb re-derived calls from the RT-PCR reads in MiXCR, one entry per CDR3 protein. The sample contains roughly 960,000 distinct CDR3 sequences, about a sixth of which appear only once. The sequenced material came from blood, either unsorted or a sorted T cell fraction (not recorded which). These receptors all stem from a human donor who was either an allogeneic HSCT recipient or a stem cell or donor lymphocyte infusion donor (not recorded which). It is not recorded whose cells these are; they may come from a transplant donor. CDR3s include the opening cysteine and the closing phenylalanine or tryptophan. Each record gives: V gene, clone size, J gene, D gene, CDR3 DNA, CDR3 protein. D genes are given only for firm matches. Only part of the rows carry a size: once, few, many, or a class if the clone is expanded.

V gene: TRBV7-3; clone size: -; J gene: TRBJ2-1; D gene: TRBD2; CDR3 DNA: TGTGCCAGCAGCTTTATACCGGGACTAGCGGATTACAATGAGCAGTTCTTC; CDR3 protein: CASSFIPGLADYNEQFF
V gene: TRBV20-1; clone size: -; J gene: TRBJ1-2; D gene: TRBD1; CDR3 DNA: TGCAGTGCTAGAACCCGGACAGGCCTCTATGGCTACACCTTC; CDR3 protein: CSARTRTGLYGYTF
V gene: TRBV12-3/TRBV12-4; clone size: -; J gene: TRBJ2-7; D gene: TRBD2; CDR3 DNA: TGTGCCAGCAAAGGACTAGCGGGGCAGTACTTC; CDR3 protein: CASKGLAGQYF
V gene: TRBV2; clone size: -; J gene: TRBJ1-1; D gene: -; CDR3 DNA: TGTGCCAGCAGCGCGCGATTGACTGAAGCTTTCTTT; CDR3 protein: CASSARLTEAFF
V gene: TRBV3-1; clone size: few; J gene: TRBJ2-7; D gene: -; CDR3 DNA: TGTGCCAGCAGCCCCTCGGGTAGCGGTTCCTACGAGCAGTACTTC; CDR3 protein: CASSPSGSGSYEQYF
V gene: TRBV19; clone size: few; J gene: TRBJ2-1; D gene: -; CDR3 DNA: TGTGCCAGTAGTGCCGACAGTTACTTAGAGCAGTTCTTC; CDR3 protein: CASSADSYLEQFF
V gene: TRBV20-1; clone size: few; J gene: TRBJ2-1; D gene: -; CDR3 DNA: TGCAGTGCTGTATACAATGAGCAGTTCTTC; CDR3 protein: CSAVYNEQFF
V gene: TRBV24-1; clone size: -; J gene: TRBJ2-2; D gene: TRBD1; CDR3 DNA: TGTGCCACCAGTGTCGACCGGACAGGGTCCGGGGAGCTGTTTTTT; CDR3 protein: CATSVDRTGSGELFF
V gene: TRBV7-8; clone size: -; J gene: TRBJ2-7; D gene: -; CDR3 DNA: TGTGCCAGCAGCTTAGAGCCAGTTAGCTCCTACGAGCAGTACTTC; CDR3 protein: CASSLEPVSSYEQYF
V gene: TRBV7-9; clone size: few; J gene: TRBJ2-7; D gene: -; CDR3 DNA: TGTGCCAGCAGCTTAGCACCCGGTGTCGAGCAGTACTTC; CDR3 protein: CASSLAPGVEQYF
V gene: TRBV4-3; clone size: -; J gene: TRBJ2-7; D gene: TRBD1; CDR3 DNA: TGCGCCAGCAGCCAATATGGACAGGAGAACTACGAGCAGTACTTC; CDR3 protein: CASSQYGQENYEQYF
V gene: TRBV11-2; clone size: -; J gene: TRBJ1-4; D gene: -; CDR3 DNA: TGTGCCAGCAGCTTAGTCGGTGGGGTCGGCGGTGAAAAACTGTTTTTT; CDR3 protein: CASSLVGGVGGEKLFF
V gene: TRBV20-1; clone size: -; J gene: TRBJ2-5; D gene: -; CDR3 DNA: TGCAGTGCAAAAGAAGGGGGGCGCTTTCAAGAGACCCAGTACTTC; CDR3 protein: CSAKEGGRFQETQYF
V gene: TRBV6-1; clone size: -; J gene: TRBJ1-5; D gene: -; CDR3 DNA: TGTGCCAGCAGTGAAAGGCAGAATCAGCCCCAGCATTTT; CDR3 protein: CASSERQNQPQHF
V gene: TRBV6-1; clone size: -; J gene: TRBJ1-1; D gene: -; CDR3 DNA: TGTGCCAGCAGTGAAGCAGAGGGGAACACTGAAGCTTTCTTT; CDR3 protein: CASSEAEGNTEAFF
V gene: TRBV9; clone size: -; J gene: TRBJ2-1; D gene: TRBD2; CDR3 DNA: TGTGCCAGCAGCGTAGGCGGGGCTAGCGGTCGGAGCTCCTACAATGAGCAGTTCTTC; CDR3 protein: CASSVGGASGRSSYNEQFF
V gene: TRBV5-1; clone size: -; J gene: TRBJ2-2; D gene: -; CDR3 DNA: TGCGCCAGCAGCCTCTATTCGGGGAACGGGGAGCTGTTTTTT; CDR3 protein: CASSLYSGNGELFF
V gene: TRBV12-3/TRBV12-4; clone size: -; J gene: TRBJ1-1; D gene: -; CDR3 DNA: TGTGCCAGCAGTTCTTTCGATCGCACTGAAGCTTTCTTT; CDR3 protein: CASSSFDRTEAFF
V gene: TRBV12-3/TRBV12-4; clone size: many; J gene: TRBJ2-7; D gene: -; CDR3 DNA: TGTGCCAGCAGTGTCGGGGTGGGGCCCTACGAGCAGTACTTC; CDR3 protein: CASSVGVGPYEQYF
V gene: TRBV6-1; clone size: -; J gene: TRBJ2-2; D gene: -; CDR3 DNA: TGTGCCGTGGGCAGGGGGACTAGCACCGGGGAGCTGTTTTTT; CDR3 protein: CAVGRGTSTGELFF
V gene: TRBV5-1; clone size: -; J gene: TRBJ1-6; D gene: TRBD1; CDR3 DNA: TGCGCCAGCAGCGGGGACAGGGGGAATTCACCCCTCCACTTT; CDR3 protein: CASSGDRGNSPLHF
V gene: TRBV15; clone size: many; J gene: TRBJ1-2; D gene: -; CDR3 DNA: TGTGCCACCAGCCGCGGACGGTACTATGGCTACACCTTC; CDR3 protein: CATSRGRYYGYTF
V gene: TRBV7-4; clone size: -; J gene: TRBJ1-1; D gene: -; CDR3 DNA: TGTGCCAGCACTAGCCACGGGCACACTGAAGCTTTCTTT; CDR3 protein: CASTSHGHTEAFF
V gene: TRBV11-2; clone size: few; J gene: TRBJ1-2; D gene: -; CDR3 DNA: TGTGCCAGCAGCTTCGCCCAGGGTACCTATGGCTACACCTTC; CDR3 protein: CASSFAQGTYGYTF
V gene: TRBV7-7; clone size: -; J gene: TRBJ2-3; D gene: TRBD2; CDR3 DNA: TGTGCCAGCAGACAAACTAGCGGGAGTTTCGCAGATACGCAGTATTTT; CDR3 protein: CASRQTSGSFADTQYF
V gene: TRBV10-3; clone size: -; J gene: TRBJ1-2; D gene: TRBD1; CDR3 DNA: TGTGCCACCTCCGGGACAGGGGCCAACTATGGCTACACCTTC; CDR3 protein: CATSGTGANYGYTF
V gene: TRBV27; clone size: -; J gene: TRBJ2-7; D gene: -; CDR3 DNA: TGTGCCAGCGGGGGACTGATTACCTACGAGCAGTACTTC; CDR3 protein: CASGGLITYEQYF
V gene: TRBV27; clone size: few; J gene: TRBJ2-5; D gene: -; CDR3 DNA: TGTGCCAGCAGTTCGCGGGGCCTCCGGGAGACCCAGTACTTC; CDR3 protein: CASSSRGLRETQYF